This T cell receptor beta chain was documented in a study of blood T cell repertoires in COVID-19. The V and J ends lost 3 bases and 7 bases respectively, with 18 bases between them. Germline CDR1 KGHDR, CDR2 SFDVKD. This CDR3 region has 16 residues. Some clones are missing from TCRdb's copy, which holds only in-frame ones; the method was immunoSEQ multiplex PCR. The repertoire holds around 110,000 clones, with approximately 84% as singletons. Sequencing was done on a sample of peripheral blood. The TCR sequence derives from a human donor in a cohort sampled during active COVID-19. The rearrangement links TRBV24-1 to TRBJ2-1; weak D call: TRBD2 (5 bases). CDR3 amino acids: CATSDQPRSGGNEQFF. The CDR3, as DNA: TGTGCCACCAGTGATCAACCTAGAAGCGGTGGGAATGAGCAGTTCTTC.